This T cell receptor (beta chain) appears in the sequencing data of a study of cytomegalovirus exposure and HLA in healthy donors. Study-level points and caveats: V segments that were indistinguishable, TRBV6-2 and TRBV6-3 among them, were omitted from analysis.

PCR amplification relied on 60 Vbeta primers (plus 13 Jbeta primers). Repertoires were generated with immunoSEQ multiplex PCR, while TCRdb's copy carries only in-frame clones and drops some. The sample gives around 110,000 clones, 50% to 75% of which show up once; 8% to 9% is in the top ten. Germline V gene sequence: CDR1 KGHSH, CDR2 LQKENI. CDR3 length: 16 residues. V was clipped by 3 bases and J by 0 bases, with 12 bases between them. Concerning this clone: Its matching antigen is unknown.

The chain is built from TRBV18 and TRBJ1-3, with D maybe TRBD1 (6 bases). This sequence was found in a woman between 35 and 50 years old in good health and CMV-seropositive. The sequenced sample consisted of PBMCs. The CDR3 region is CASSPGDTFSGNTIYF. The CDR3 coding sequence is TGTGCCAGCTCACCTGGGGACACCTTCTCTGGAAACACCATATATTTT.